A single sample is the source of the 15 T cell receptor beta chains below, sequenced in a study of blood T cell repertoires in COVID-19. Repertoires were generated with immunoSEQ multiplex PCR, while TCRdb's copy carries only in-frame clones and drops some. The sample contains about 200,000 clones, more than 75% of which appear only once. The specimen was peripheral blood. Receptors originate from a man aged 60-69 years with acute or convalescent COVID-19.

The rearrangement joins TRBV9 to TRBJ2-1, with D possibly matching TRBD1 (6 bases). Germline loops: CDR1 SGDLS, CDR2 YYNGEE. The V and J ends lost 3 bases and 0 bases respectively, with 10 bases between them. CDR3 length equals 15 residues. CDR3 loop: CASSGGQTSYNEQFF. As DNA, the CDR3 is TGTGCCAGCAGCGGAGGACAGACCTCCTACAATGAGCAGTTCTTC.

The chain has TRBV5-4 and TRBJ2-5, with 7 bases that match TRBD1. The CDR3 sequence is 14 residues long. V lost 4 bases, J lost 5 bases, and 8 bases stayed unmatched. Germline CDR1 and CDR2: SGHNT and YYREEE (reference sequence). The CDR3 loop reads CASSTGTARETQYF. The CDR3 DNA reads TGTGCCAGCAGCACCGGGACAGCCCGCGAGACCCAGTACTTC.

A single count supports this clone. The rearrangement links TRBV6-5 to TRBJ2-7; 8 bases fit TRBD1. From germline, CDR1 is MNHEY and CDR2 SVGAGI. V dropped 5 bases and J dropped 3; count of bases not matched to a gene: 9. This CDR3 has 15 amino acids. The CDR3 sequence is CASSKTTGVSYEQYF. CDR3 in DNA: TGTGCCAGCAGTAAGACGACAGGGGTGAGCTACGAGCAGTACTTC.

The chain links TRBV27 to TRBJ2-6, with unresolved D. This CDR3 has 15 amino acids. Germline CDR1 reads MNHEY; CDR2 reads SMNVEV (reference sequence). Trimming removed 3 bases at V and 0 bases at J, with 6 bases between. The CDR3 sequence: CASSFASSGANVLTF. The CDR3 DNA follows: TGTGCCAGCAGTTTTGCTAGCTCTGGGGCCAACGTCCTGACTTTC.

The chain carries TRBV7-9 and TRBJ2-4; 11 positions agree with TRBD2. This CDR3 is 17 amino acids long. V lost 2 bases, J lost 0 bases, and 3 bases stayed unmatched. From germline, CDR1 is SEHNR and CDR2 FQNEAQ (reference sequence). The CDR3 reads CASSLTSGRLAKNIQYF. DNA for the CDR3: TGTGCCAGCAGCTTAACTAGCGGGAGACTAGCCAAAAACATTCAGTACTTC.

This rearrangement joins TRBV4-2 to TRBJ1-4, with 8 bases matching TRBD1. Germline CDR1 is LGHNA and CDR2 is YNFKEQ. The CDR3 length is 14 residues. Losses at the gene ends were 3 bases for V and 6 bases for J; bases not matched to a gene: 3. The CDR3 DNA follows: TGTGCCAGCAGCCAGGACAGGGTTCATGAAAAACTGTTTTTT. Its protein is CASSQDRVHEKLFF.

V and J are TRBV7-9 and TRBJ1-2; D not resolved. The CDR3 extends over 14 amino acids. Germline-derived CDR1 and CDR2 are SEHNR and FQNEAQ (reference sequence). V lost 1 base to trimming and J lost 8 bases, with 14 bases between them. The CDR3 spells CASSLVEGARGYTF. The CDR3 DNA reads as TGTGCCAGCAGCTTAGTTGAGGGAGCCCGGGGCTACACCTTC.

The CDR3 loop reads CASSYGDRVGTEAFF. In nucleotides, the CDR3 is TGTGCCAGCAGTTACGGGGACAGGGTGGGCACTGAAGCTTTCTTT. The V gene is TRBV6-5, the J gene TRBJ1-1, with 9 bases identical to TRBD1. Germline assignment: CDR1 MNHEY and CDR2 SVGAGI. This CDR3 region has 15 residues. V lost 2 bases and J lost 4; bases outside the gene matches: 5.

The chain links TRBV6-2 or TRBV6-3 to TRBJ2-5; TRBD1 matches 10 bases. The CDR3 runs to 14 residues. Germline trimming cut 8 bases from V and 3 bases from J; bases unmatched to any gene: 6. Germline V gives CDR1 MNHEY, CDR2 SVGEGT. CDR3 region: CASGRQGAEETQYF. CDR3 DNA: TGTGCCAGCGGCCGACAGGGGGCTGAAGAGACCCAGTACTTC.

In its sample, this clone was seen a few times. The V gene is TRBV19, the J gene TRBJ2-2; tentatively, D is TRBD1 (6 bases). The CDR3 is made up of 16 amino acids. V dropped 4 bases and J dropped 7 bases, with 19 bases sitting between them. CDR1 and CDR2 (germline): LNHDA, SQIVND (reference sequence). The CDR3 reads CASSTPPRGKDGELFF. The CDR3 bases are TGTGCCAGTAGTACCCCCCCTAGGGGGAAGGACGGGGAGCTGTTTTTT.

The chain combines TRBV4-3 with TRBJ1-6; 8 bases agree with TRBD1. This CDR3 has 15 residues. Germline V gene sequence: CDR1 LGHNA, CDR2 YSLEER. V lost 0 bases, J lost 10 bases, and 5 bases stayed unmatched. The CDR3 DNA is TGCGCCAGCAGCCAAGAGGTGACAGGGGCCTCACCCCTCCACTTT. Protein sequence: CASSQEVTGASPLHF.

This clone was counted only a few times. The V call is TRBV29-1, the J call TRBJ2-1; TRBD2 matches 8 bases. The CDR3 runs to 14 residues. Germline CDR1 and CDR2: SQVTM and ANQGSEA. Here the CDR3 reads CSTIRGGPYNEQFF. The CDR3 bases are TGCTCAACTATTCGGGGGGGTCCCTACAATGAGCAGTTCTTC.

The chain couples TRBV3-1 (or the pseudogene TRBV3-2) to TRBJ2-7; TRBD1 agrees at 9 bases. Germline lookup yields CDR1 LGHDT and CDR2 YNNKEL (reference sequence). The CDR3 loop spans 14 amino acids. V was clipped by 4 bases and J by 5 bases; unmatched bases: 6. CDR3 sequence: CASSLGTGKHEQYF. CDR3 DNA: TGTGCCAGCAGCCTCGGGACAGGGAAACACGAGCAGTACTTC.

This chain connects TRBV18 to TRBJ2-1, with TRBD1 matching 12 bases. Germline V gene lookup returns CDR1 KGHSH and CDR2 LQKENI. The CDR3 length is 15 residues. Trimming took 6 bases from V and 5 from J; bases not matched to a gene: 5. In DNA form, the CDR3 reads TGTGCCAGCTCCCCGGGACAGGGGGCGCACAATGAGCAGTTCTTC. It translates to CASSPGQGAHNEQFF.

The chain uses TRBV25-1 and TRBJ2-7; 8 nucleotides agree with TRBD2. Germline V gene lookup returns CDR1 MGHDK and CDR2 SYGVNS. V shed 4 bases and J 7 bases; nucleotides not matched to a gene: 9. This CDR3 spans 14 amino acids. The CDR3 sequence: CASSATGRGGEQYF. The CDR3 DNA reads TGTGCCAGCAGTGCCACCGGGAGGGGGGGTGAGCAGTACTTC.